Detailed here is one T cell receptor beta chain. The ends were cut back, 3 bases at V and 7 bases at J, with 14 bases in the middle. This CDR3 is built from 14 residues. In germline, CDR1 is SGHRS, CDR2 YFSETQ. One entry per CDR3 protein results from TCRdb running MiXCR on the 5' RACE reads. The table records about 450,000 distinct CDR3 sequences, about 22% of them present only once. These data are taken from a study of T-cell memory formation after mild COVID-19. This chain uses TRBV5-1 with TRBJ2-1; a possible D gene is TRBD1 (6 bases). The TCR sequence derives from an adult woman who had mild COVID-19 (a few samples of this study predate the infection). Cell type and time point are not known. The material sequenced was PBMCs or a T cell subset sorted from them (not recorded which). As DNA, the CDR3 is TGCGCCAGCAGCTCTCGTTCAGGGGAGAATGAGCAGTTCTTC. Amino acid sequence: CASSSRSGENEQFF.